This T cell receptor (beta chain) was sequenced in a study of T cells after yellow fever vaccination. Across the whole study: Four memory subsets, EM, EMRA, CM and Tscm, were sorted by CD3, CD45RA, CCR7, CD95. Study-wide findings and caveats: Most primary-vaccination clones reappeared after the booster (approximately 96% CD4, 88% CD8). It was the secondary response that reached its peak faster, day 5 versus 15, but it was weaker.

Synthesis of TCR cDNA relied on 5'RACE template switching, which attached a universal primer site and UMIs. TCRdb analysed the 5' RACE reads with MiXCR anew, one entry per CDR3 protein. Altogether tens of thousands of distinct CDR3 sequences are present, 3.4% being singletons, with the ten largest covering 0.8% to 1%. This clonotype was seen repeatedly, ten times or more. The sequence was collected from a man aged 18-30 years who received the YFV17D yellow fever vaccine. Source: PBMCs, either bulk or a sorted T-cell subset (CD4+, CD8+, memory, or dextramer-sorted; not recorded which), taken around 45 days after the first yellow fever vaccination.

In DNA, the CDR3 is TGCAGTGCTAGTAACCCAAGGGGCGCCGGGGAGCTGTTTTTT. Translating gives CSASNPRGAGELFF. The chain couples TRBV20-1 to TRBJ2-2, with D maybe TRBD1 (5 bases). The length of the CDR3 is 14 residues. CDR1 is DFQATT and CDR2 is SNEGSKA in the germline V gene (reference sequence). Trimming removed 3 bases at V and 6 bases at J, with 14 bases between.